The 9 T cell receptor beta chains reported below all come from one sample, sequenced in a study of control samples from healthy donors and cancer patients (dated by TCRdb to 2020 to 2022). The protocol used for the library was the immunoSEQ multiplex PCR assay. TCRdb obtained this table from immuneACCESS and retained in-frame rearrangements with V and J assigned. These tables miss some clones; where compared with another copy, unresolved V genes account for less than half of the shortfall, and the remainder is unexplained. The sample yields about 410,000 clones; roughly 90% were counted once. Over 5.5% of the sample goes to the ten largest clones. Specimen: PBMCs. The receptors come from a man aged 35 to 55 with head and neck cancer.

The chain carries TRBV7-3 and TRBJ2-6; no firm D call. V shed 5 bases and J shed 1 base, with 6 bases lying between them. Germline V gene lookup returns CDR1 SGHTA and CDR2 FQGTGA. The CDR3 spans 14 residues. CDR3 nucleotides: TGTGCCAGCAGCGCGGTATCTGGGGCCAACGTCCTGACTTTC. It yields the protein CASSAVSGANVLTF.

The DNA of the CDR3 is TGTGCCAGCAGTGGACTAGCGGGAGGCACAGATACGCAGTATTTT. This codes for CASSGLAGGTDTQYF. This chain connects TRBV6-4 to TRBJ2-3; 12 bases match TRBD2. V gave up 4 bases and J gave up 1 base; unmatched junction bases: 0. Germline V lookup: CDR1 MRHNA, CDR2 SNTAGT. The CDR3 sequence is 15 residues long.

The chain carries TRBV7-6 and TRBJ2-7; TRBD1 agrees at 7 bases. The V gene's germline CDR1 is SGHVS and CDR2 FNYEAQ. CDR3 size: 14 residues. After removal of 4 bases from V and 3 bases from J, the junction contained 6 bases not matched to a gene. CDR3 sequence reads: CASSSSDRSYEQYF. CDR3 in DNA: TGTGCCAGCAGCTCCTCGGACAGGAGCTACGAGCAGTACTTC. Full variable domain (outside the CDR3, taken from reference TRBV7-6 and TRBJ2-7): GAGVSQSPRYKVTKRGQDVALRCDPISGHVSLYWYRQALGQGPEFLTYFNYEAQQDKSGLPNDRFSAERPEGSISTLTIQRTEQRDSAMYRCASSSSDRSYEQYFGPGTRLTVT.

The chain joins TRBV6-2 or TRBV6-3 to TRBJ1-1; D perhaps matches TRBD1 (5 bases). The length of the CDR3 is 15 residues. Germline V gives CDR1 MNHEY, CDR2 SVGEGT. V lost 2 bases to trimming and J lost 6 bases, with 16 bases between them. The CDR3 reads CASSYGAAHYPEAFF. The CDR3 coding sequence is TGTGCCAGCAGTTACGGGGCAGCGCACTACCCTGAAGCTTTCTTT.

About this clone: Other DNA sequences in this sample translate to the same CDR3. This chain uses TRBV5-5 with TRBJ1-1; no definite D call. Germline V CDR1 and CDR2: SGHKS, YYEKEE (reference sequence). V was pared by 0 bases and J by 2 bases, with 5 bases between. The CDR3 consists of 13 residues. The CDR3 protein is CASSLGGNTEAFF. CDR3 sequence (DNA): TGTGCCAGCAGCTTGGGAGGCAACACTGAAGCTTTCTTT.

The chain joins TRBV2 to TRBJ2-5; a weak D match, TRBD2 (6 bases). Trimming took off 8 bases at V and 7 bases at J, with 14 bases between the two ends. The CDR3 has 12 residues. Germline V lookup: CDR1 SNHLY, CDR2 FYNNEI. The DNA for the CDR3 is TGTGCCAGCCGGGACTCCGGGCCGACCCAGTACTTC. It translates to CASRDSGPTQYF. Full variable domain (remainder filled in from reference TRBV2 and TRBJ2-5): EPEVTQTPSHQVTQMGQEVILRCVPISNHLYFYWYRQILGQKVEFLVSFYNNEISEKSEIFDDQFSVERPDGSNFTLKIRSTKLEDSAMYFCASRDSGPTQYFGPGTRLLVL.

This clone was observed a single time. This rearrangement joins TRBV3-1 (or the pseudogene TRBV3-2) to TRBJ2-3; 9 bases map to TRBD2. Germline trimming cut 0 bases from V and 4 bases from J; bases unmatched to any gene: 2. CDR1 is LGHDT, CDR2 YNNKEL, per germline (reference sequence). CDR3 length: 15 amino acids. As DNA, the CDR3 is TGTGCCAGCAGCCAAGAGCGGGGGGGATCAGATACGCAGTATTTT. Its translation is CASSQERGGSDTQYF.

The chain carries TRBV11-2 and TRBJ1-5; the D gene is possibly TRBD1 (6 bases). The CDR3 runs 15 residues. From germline, CDR1 is SGHAT and CDR2 FQNNGV. Trimming removed 3 bases at V and 2 bases at J, with 11 bases between. CDR3 sequence: CASSFESGGNQPQHF. DNA of the CDR3: TGTGCCAGCAGCTTCGAGTCAGGGGGCAATCAGCCCCAGCATTTT.

The CDR3: CASSSMVGTDTQYF. The CDR3 DNA reads as TGTGCCAGCAGTTCGATGGTGGGGACAGATACGCAGTATTTT. The V call is TRBV2, the J call TRBJ2-3; D unclear. From germline, CDR1 is SNHLY and CDR2 FYNNEI. Deletions cut 5 bases from V and 3 bases from J, with 12 bases between. This CDR3 has 14 amino acids.